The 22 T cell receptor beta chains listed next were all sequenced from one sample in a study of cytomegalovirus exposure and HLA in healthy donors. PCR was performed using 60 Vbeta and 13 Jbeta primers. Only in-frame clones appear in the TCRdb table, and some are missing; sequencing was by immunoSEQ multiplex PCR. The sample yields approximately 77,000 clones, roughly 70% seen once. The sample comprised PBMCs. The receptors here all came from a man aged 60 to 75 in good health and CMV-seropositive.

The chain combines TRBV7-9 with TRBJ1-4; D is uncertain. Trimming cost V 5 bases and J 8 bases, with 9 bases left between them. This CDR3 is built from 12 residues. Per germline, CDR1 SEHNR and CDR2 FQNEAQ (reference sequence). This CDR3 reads CASSLLEEKLFF. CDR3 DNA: TGTGCCAGCAGCCTACTGGAGGAAAAACTGTTTTTT.

The CDR3 DNA reads as TGTGCCAGCAGTCAGGGGAACACCGGGGAGCTGTTTTTT. This sequence encodes CASSQGNTGELFF. V is TRBV9 and J is TRBJ2-2; the D gene is possibly TRBD1 (5 bases). The CDR3 runs 13 residues. V lost 5 bases to trimming and J lost 1 base, with 6 bases between them. Germline V lookup: CDR1 SGDLS, CDR2 YYNGEE.

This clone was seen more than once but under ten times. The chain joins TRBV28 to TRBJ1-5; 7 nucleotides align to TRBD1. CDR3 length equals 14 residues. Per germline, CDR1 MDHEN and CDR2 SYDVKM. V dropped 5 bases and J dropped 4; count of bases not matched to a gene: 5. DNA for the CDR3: TGTGCCAGCAGTAGGGACAGTTTGAATCAGCCCCAGCATTTT. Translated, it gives CASSRDSLNQPQHF.

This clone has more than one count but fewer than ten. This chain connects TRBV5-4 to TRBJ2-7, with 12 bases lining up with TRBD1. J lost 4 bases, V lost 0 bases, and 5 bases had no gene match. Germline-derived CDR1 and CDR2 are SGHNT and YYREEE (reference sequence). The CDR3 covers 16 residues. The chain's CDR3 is CASSLEGQGARYEQYF. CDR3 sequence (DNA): TGTGCCAGCAGCTTGGAGGGACAGGGGGCTCGATACGAGCAGTACTTC. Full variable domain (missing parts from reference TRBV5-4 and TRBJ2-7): ETGVTQSPTHLIKTRGQQVTLRCSSQSGHNTVSWYQQALGQGPQFIFQYYREEENGRGNFPPRFSGLQFPNYSSELNVNALELDDSALYLCASSLEGQGARYEQYFGPGTRLTVT.

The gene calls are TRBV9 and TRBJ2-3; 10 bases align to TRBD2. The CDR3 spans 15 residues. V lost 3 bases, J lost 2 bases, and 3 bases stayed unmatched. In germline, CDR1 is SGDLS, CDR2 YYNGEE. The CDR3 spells CASSDSGGITDTQYF. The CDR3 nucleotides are TGTGCCAGCAGCGATAGCGGGGGGATCACAGATACGCAGTATTTT.

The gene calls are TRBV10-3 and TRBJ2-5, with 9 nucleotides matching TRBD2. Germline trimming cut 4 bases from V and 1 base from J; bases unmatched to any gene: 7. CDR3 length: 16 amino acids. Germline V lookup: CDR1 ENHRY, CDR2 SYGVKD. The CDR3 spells CAISGGLAGTQETQYF. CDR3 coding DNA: TGTGCCATCAGTGGGGGGCTAGCGGGGACCCAAGAGACCCAGTACTTC.

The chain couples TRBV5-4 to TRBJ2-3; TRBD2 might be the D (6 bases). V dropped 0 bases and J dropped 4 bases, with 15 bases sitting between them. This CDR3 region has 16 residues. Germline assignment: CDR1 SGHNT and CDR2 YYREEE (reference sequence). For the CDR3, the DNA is TGTGCCAGCAGCTTGGAGGGCGGAGGGGTGGCAGATACGCAGTATTTT. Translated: CASSLEGGGVADTQYF.

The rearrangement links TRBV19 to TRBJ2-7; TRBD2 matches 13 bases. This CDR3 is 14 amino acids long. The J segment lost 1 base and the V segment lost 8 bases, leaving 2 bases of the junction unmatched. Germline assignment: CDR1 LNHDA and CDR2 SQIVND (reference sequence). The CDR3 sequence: CASGTSGNSYEQYF. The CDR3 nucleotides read TGTGCCAGTGGGACTAGCGGGAATTCCTACGAGCAGTACTTC.

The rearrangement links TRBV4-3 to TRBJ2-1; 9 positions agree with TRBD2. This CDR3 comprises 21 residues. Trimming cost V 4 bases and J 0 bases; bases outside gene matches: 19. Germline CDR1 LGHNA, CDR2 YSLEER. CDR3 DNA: TGCGCCAGCAGCCCGCACAGCGGGGGGTCTCTTCTCTATAGCTCCTACAATGAGCAGTTCTTC. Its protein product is CASSPHSGGSLLYSSYNEQFF.

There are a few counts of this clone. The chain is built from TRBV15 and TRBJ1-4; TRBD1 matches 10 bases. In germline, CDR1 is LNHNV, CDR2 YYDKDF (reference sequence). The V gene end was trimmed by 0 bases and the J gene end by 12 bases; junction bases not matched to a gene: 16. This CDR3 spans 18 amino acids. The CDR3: CATSRDVLGTGERTELFF. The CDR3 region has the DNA TGTGCCACCAGCAGAGATGTCCTTGGGACAGGGGAACGAACGGAACTGTTTTTT.

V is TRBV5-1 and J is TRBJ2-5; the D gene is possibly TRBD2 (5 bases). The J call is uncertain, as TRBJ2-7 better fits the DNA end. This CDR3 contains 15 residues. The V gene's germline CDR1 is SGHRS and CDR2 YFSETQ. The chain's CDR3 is CASSLGGRSSYEQYF. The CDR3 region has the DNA TGCGCCAGCAGCTTGGGCGGGCGTAGCTCCTACGAGCAGTACTTC.

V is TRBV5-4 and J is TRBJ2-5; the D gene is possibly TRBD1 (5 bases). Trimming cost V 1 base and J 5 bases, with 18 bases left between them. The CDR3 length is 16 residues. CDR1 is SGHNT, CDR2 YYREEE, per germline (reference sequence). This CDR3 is CASSLPLRGASETQYF. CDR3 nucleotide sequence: TGTGCCAGCAGCTTGCCCCTAAGGGGCGCCTCTGAGACCCAGTACTTC.

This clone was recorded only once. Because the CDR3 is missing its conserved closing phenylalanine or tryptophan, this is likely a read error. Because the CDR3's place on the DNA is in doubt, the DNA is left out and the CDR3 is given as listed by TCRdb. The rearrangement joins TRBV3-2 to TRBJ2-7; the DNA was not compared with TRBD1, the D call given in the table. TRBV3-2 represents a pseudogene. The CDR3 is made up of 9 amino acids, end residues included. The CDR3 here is CASSQDSPL.

The CDR3 DNA sequence: TGCGCCAGCAGCTTACTAGCGGGAGGTCACACCGGGGAGCTGTTTTTT. Translated: CASSLLAGGHTGELFF. V usage is TRBV5-1 and J usage is TRBJ2-2; 12 bases fit TRBD2. This CDR3 has 16 residues. Germline V gives CDR1 SGHRS, CDR2 YFSETQ. The ends lost 2 bases at V and 3 bases at J; junction bases unmatched: 2.

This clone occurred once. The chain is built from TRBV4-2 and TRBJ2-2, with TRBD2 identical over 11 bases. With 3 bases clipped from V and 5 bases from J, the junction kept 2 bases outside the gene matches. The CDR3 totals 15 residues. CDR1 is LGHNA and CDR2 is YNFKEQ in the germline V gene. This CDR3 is CASSHSSGGTGELFF. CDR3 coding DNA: TGTGCCAGCAGCCACTCTAGCGGGGGGACCGGGGAGCTGTTTTTT.

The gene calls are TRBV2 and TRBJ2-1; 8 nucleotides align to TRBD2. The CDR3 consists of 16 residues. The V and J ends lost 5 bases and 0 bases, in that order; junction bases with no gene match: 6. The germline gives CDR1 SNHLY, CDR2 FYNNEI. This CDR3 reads CASSSERGSSYNEQFF. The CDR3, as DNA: TGTGCCAGCAGTAGCGAGCGGGGGAGCTCCTACAATGAGCAGTTCTTC.

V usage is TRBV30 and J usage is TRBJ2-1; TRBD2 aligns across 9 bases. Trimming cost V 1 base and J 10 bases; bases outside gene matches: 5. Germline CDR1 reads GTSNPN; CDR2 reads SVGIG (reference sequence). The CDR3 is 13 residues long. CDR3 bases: TGTGCCTGGAGTGGAGAGGCGGGAGGGGAGCAGTTCTTC. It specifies CAWSGEAGGEQFF.

The CDR3 DNA reads TGTGCCAGCAGTACAGGGGCTACCTCCCCTGGCTACACCTTC. This translates into CASSTGATSPGYTF. V usage is TRBV6-5 and J usage is TRBJ1-2, with 7 bases lining up with TRBD1. Losses at the gene ends were 5 bases for V and 7 bases for J; bases not matched to a gene: 10. CDR1 and CDR2 from the germline V gene are MNHEY and SVGAGI. The length of the CDR3 is 14 residues.

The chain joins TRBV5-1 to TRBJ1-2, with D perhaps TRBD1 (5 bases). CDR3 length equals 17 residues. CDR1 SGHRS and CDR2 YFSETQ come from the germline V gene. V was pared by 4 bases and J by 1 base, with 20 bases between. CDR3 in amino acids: CASSPTLTGAGNYGYTF. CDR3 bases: TGCGCCAGCAGCCCGACCTTAACAGGCGCCGGTAACTATGGCTACACCTTC.

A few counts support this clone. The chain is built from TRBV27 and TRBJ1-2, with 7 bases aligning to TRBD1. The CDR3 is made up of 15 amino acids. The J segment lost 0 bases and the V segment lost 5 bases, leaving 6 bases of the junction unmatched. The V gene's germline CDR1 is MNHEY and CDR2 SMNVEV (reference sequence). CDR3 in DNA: TGTGCCAGCAGTCCCAAGCAGGGGGCTAACTATGGCTACACCTTC. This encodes CASSPKQGANYGYTF.

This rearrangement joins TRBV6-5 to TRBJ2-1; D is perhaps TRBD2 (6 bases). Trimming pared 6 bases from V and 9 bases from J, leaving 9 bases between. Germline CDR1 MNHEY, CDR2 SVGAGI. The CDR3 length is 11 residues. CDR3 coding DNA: TGTGCCAGCAGCGGGGGTGCTGAGCAGTTCTTC. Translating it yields CASSGGAEQFF.

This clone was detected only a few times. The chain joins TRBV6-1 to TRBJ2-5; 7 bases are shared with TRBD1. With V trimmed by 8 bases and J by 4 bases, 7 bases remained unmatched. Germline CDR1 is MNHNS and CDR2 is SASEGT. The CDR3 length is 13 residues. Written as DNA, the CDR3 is TGTGCCAGCCGCTACAGGGGCACAGAGACCCAGTACTTC. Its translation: CASRYRGTETQYF.